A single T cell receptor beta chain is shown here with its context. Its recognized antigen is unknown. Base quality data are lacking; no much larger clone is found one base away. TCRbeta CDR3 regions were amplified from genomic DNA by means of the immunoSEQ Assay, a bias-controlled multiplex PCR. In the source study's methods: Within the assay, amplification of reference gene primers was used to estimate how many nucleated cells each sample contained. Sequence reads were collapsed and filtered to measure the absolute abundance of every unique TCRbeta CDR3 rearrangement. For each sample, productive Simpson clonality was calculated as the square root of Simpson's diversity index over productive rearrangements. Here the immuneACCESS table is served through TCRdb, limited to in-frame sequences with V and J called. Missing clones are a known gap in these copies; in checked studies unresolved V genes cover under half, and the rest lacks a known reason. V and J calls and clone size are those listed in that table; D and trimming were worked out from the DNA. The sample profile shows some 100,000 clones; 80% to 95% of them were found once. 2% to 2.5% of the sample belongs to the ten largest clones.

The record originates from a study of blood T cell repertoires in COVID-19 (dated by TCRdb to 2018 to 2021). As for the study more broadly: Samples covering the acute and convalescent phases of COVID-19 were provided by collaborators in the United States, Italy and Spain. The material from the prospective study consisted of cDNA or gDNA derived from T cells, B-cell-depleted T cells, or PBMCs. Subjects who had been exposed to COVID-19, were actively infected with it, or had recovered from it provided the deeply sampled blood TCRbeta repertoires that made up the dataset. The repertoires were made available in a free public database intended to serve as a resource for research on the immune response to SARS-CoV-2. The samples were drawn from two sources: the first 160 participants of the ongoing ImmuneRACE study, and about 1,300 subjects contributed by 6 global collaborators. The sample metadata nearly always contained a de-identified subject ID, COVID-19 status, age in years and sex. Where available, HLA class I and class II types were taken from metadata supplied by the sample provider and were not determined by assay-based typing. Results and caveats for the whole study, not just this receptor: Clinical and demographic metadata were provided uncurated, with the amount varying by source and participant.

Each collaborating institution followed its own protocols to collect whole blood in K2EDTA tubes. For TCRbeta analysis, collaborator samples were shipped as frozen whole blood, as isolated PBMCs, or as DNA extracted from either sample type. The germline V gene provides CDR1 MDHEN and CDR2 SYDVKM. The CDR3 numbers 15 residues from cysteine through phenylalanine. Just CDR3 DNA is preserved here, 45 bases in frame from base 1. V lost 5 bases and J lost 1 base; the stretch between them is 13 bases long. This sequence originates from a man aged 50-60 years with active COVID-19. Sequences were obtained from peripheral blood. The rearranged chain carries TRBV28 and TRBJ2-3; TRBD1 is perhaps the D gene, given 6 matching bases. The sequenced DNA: TGTGCCAGCAGTACCCCGGCAGGGGGCACAGATACGCAGTATTTT. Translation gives CASSTPAGGTDTQYF.